These T cell receptor beta chains were read from a single sample in a study of T cell repertoires in cytomegalovirus infection. Their antigen targets remain unknown. One entry per CDR3 protein, called by TCRdb with MiXCR from the reads. The sample lists under 150,000 distinct CDR3 sequences; 30% to 35% were seen once. Sequences were derived from CD8+ T cells from cultured PBMCs, sampled from culture after CMV antigen stimulation. All receptors come from a human donor in good health (CMV status not recorded). Some clones in this sample may be carry-over from other donors' samples. Both conserved end residues are part of each CDR3. Each record gives: CDR3 DNA, CDR3 protein, clone size, J gene, D gene, V gene. D genes are given only for firm matches. Size tells how often a clone was seen (once, few, many) or the class of an expanded clone, and some rows leave it out.

CDR3nt: TGTGCCAGCAGTGTCCGGGACAGCTACGAGCAGTACTTC; CDR3aa: CASSVRDSYEQYF; abundance: many; j_gene: TRBJ2-7; d_gene: TRBD1; v_gene: TRBV2
CDR3nt: TGTGCCAGCATTTCAGCGGAGACCGGGGAGCTGTTTTTT; CDR3aa: CASISAETGELFF; abundance: many; j_gene: TRBJ2-2; d_gene: .; v_gene: TRBV6-1
CDR3nt: TGTGCCAGCAGTTCCCTCCGGGGGGGCCGCGAGACCCAGTACTTC; CDR3aa: CASSSLRGGRETQYF; abundance: .; j_gene: TRBJ2-5; d_gene: TRBD2; v_gene: TRBV28
CDR3nt: TGTGCCAGCAGTTCTCAGGGGGCGCCCAGTGAAAAACTGTTTTTT; CDR3aa: CASSSQGAPSEKLFF; abundance: .; j_gene: TRBJ1-4; d_gene: TRBD1; v_gene: TRBV28
CDR3nt: TGTGCCAGCAGCCAGGTTCAGGGTAACACAGATACGCAGTATTTT; CDR3aa: CASSQVQGNTDTQYF; abundance: .; j_gene: TRBJ2-3; d_gene: .; v_gene: TRBV7-8
CDR3nt: TGCAGTGCTAGAGGCCTTACTTTCAGAACAGATACGCAGTATTTT; CDR3aa: CSARGLTFRTDTQYF; abundance: few; j_gene: TRBJ2-3; d_gene: .; v_gene: TRBV20-1
CDR3nt: TGTGCCATCAGAAGGAATTACAGGGGTTCGGGTTTTGACTATGGCTACACCTTC; CDR3aa: CAIRRNYRGSGFDYGYTF; abundance: .; j_gene: TRBJ1-2; d_gene: TRBD1; v_gene: TRBV10-3
CDR3nt: TGTGCCAGCAGCGAGGGACAGGGAAATTCCTACGAGCAGTACTTC; CDR3aa: CASSEGQGNSYEQYF; abundance: .; j_gene: TRBJ2-7; d_gene: TRBD1; v_gene: TRBV7-6
CDR3nt: TGTGCCAGCAGTTTAGCCTCCGGGGGGATGGCGCAAGAGACCCAGTACTTC; CDR3aa: CASSLASGGMAQETQYF; abundance: .; j_gene: TRBJ2-5; d_gene: TRBD2; v_gene: TRBV12-3/TRBV12-4
CDR3nt: TGTGCCAGCAGTTTACAGTCTCCAGGGAGGAGCACTGAAGCTTTCTTT; CDR3aa: CASSLQSPGRSTEAFF; abundance: many; j_gene: TRBJ1-1; d_gene: .; v_gene: TRBV28
CDR3nt: TGTGCCAGCAGCCCACGGACAGGGGACACTGAAGCTTTCTTT; CDR3aa: CASSPRTGDTEAFF; abundance: .; j_gene: TRBJ1-1; d_gene: TRBD1; v_gene: TRBV11-2
CDR3nt: TGTGCCAGCAGCGCTGGAGTCCGGTCGATGGAGCTGTTTTTT; CDR3aa: CASSAGVRSMELFF; abundance: .; j_gene: TRBJ2-2; d_gene: .; v_gene: TRBV7-9
CDR3nt: TGTGCCAGCAGTTTGAGTTCGTCAGGGGACAATGAGCAGTTCTTC; CDR3aa: CASSLSSSGDNEQFF; abundance: many; j_gene: TRBJ2-1; d_gene: .; v_gene: TRBV28
CDR3nt: TGTGCCAGCGTACAAGAGTTAGGTGGTAATGAAAAACTGTTTTTT; CDR3aa: CASVQELGGNEKLFF; abundance: few; j_gene: TRBJ1-4; d_gene: .; v_gene: TRBV28
CDR3nt: TGTGCCAGCAGTTTCAACGGTTATAATTCACCCCTCCACTTT; CDR3aa: CASSFNGYNSPLHF; abundance: few; j_gene: TRBJ1-6; d_gene: .; v_gene: TRBV27
CDR3nt: TGTGCCAGCAGATGGACTAGCGGGGGGGCAGAGACCGGGGAGCTGTTTTTT; CDR3aa: CASRWTSGGAETGELFF; abundance: few; j_gene: TRBJ2-2; d_gene: TRBD2; v_gene: TRBV2
CDR3nt: TGCGCCAGCAGCCAAGATCGGCTGAGGGGTTTCTATGGCTACACCTTC; CDR3aa: CASSQDRLRGFYGYTF; abundance: many; j_gene: TRBJ1-2; d_gene: .; v_gene: TRBV4-3
CDR3nt: TGTGCCAGCAGGACCCACGCGACAGGGCCGGATCAGCCCCAGCATTTT; CDR3aa: CASRTHATGPDQPQHF; abundance: .; j_gene: TRBJ1-5; d_gene: TRBD1; v_gene: TRBV6-1
CDR3nt: TGTGCCAGCAGCTTAGCGGGACAGGCTTTCTTT; CDR3aa: CASSLAGQAFF; abundance: few; j_gene: TRBJ1-1; d_gene: TRBD1; v_gene: TRBV7-2
CDR3nt: TGTGCCAGCAGTCTGGACGGCACCTACGAGCAGTACTTC; CDR3aa: CASSLDGTYEQYF; abundance: .; j_gene: TRBJ2-7; d_gene: .; v_gene: TRBV7-6
CDR3nt: TGTGCCAGCAGTTACGGATATTGGGAAAACACCATATATTTT; CDR3aa: CASSYGYWENTIYF; abundance: .; j_gene: TRBJ1-3; d_gene: .; v_gene: TRBV6-5
CDR3nt: TGTGCCAGCAGCGGGGACAAGACAGATACGCAGTATTTT; CDR3aa: CASSGDKTDTQYF; abundance: .; j_gene: TRBJ2-3; d_gene: .; v_gene: TRBV13
CDR3nt: TGTGCCAGCAGTGAATATTTTTTAGGGGACAGTGGGGAGTACTATGGCTACACCTTC; CDR3aa: CASSEYFLGDSGEYYGYTF; abundance: .; j_gene: TRBJ1-2; d_gene: TRBD1; v_gene: TRBV25-1
CDR3nt: TGTGCCAGCAGTACTGGGACAGGGGCCACGGGGATGCCCCAGCATTTT; CDR3aa: CASSTGTGATGMPQHF; abundance: .; j_gene: TRBJ1-5; d_gene: TRBD1; v_gene: TRBV27
CDR3nt: TGTGCCAGCAGCTTCGGACAGGGGGACTACGAGCAGTACTTC; CDR3aa: CASSFGQGDYEQYF; abundance: few; j_gene: TRBJ2-7; d_gene: TRBD1; v_gene: TRBV5-4
CDR3nt: TGTGCCAGCAGTGAATACTTTATTTCCGATGGCGGGACAGATGTAGAGACCCAGTACTTC; CDR3aa: CASSEYFISDGGTDVETQYF; abundance: .; j_gene: TRBJ2-5; d_gene: .; v_gene: TRBV6-1
CDR3nt: TGTGCCAGCAGCTACACCCGTTACACAGAACTCAACACTGAAGCTTTCTTT; CDR3aa: CASSYTRYTELNTEAFF; abundance: few; j_gene: TRBJ1-1; d_gene: .; v_gene: TRBV5-4